This TCR beta chain was sequenced for a study of somatic mutations in cytotoxic T cells in rheumatoid arthritis. Turning to this clone: The antigen remains unidentified.

By positive magnetic bead selection, CD4+ and CD8+ cells were isolated, and their purity was checked by flow cytometry. Study outcomes and limitations: Antigens targeted by the expanded CD8+ clones were unknown. Comparison of CD8+ T-cell clonality between rheumatoid arthritis patients and age-matched healthy controls yielded no significant difference.

The CDR3 length is 15 residues. V was clipped by 2 bases and J by 0 bases, with 8 bases between them. The germline V gene encodes CDR1 LNHDA and CDR2 SQIVND (reference sequence). Assay used: immunoSEQ multiplex PCR; TCRdb lists only in-frame clones, some missing. The data contain 15,000 to 20,000 clones, around four fifths of them singletons. This receptor was identified in an adult with rheumatoid arthritis. The specimen was CD8+ T cells sorted from blood. The V and J genes are TRBV19 and TRBJ1-5; D is ambiguous. The DNA for the CDR3 is TGTGCCAGTAGTATATGGGCGGCTAGCAATCAGCCCCAGCATTTT. Encoded protein: CASSIWAASNQPQHF.